Reported below is one T cell receptor (beta chain). In the authors' workflow: Amplifying reference gene primers gave estimates of nucleated cell counts. TCRdb's table, derived via immunoSEQ multiplex PCR, lists solely in-frame clones and lacks some. From that table come the V and J calls and clone size; the DNA was used to work out D and trimming. The sample lists some 220,000 clones, 75% to 90% occurring once. The record originates from a study of blood T cell repertoires in COVID-19. Background on the study: There were acute and convalescent COVID-19 samples, and they came from the United States, Italy and Spain. The cDNA or gDNA used as material had been derived from T cells, B-cell-depleted T cells, or PBMCs.

One Seattle source followed patients from active infection through their disease course. The CDR3 is 15 residues long. Trimming cost V 3 bases and J 0 bases, with 11 bases left between them. In germline, CDR1 is SGHDN, CDR2 FVKESK. The specimen was peripheral blood. The chain employs TRBV14 and TRBJ1-1, with D hard to call. The clonotype originates from a woman between 65 and 79 years old with COVID-19, enrolled during active disease. DNA for the CDR3: TGTGCCAGCAGCCACCCTTGGGCCATGAACACTGAAGCTTTCTTT. This codes for CASSHPWAMNTEAFF. Based on the CDR3 plus reference TRBV14 and TRBJ1-1, the full variable domain is EAGVTQFPSHSVIEKGQTVTLRCDPISGHDNLYWYRRVMGKEIKFLLHFVKESKQDESGMPNNRFLAERTGGTYSTLKVQPAELEDSGVYFCASSHPWAMNTEAFFGQGTRLTVV.